These 22 T cell receptor beta chains were all obtained from the same sample, sequenced in a study of shared clonotypes between healthy human individuals. Selected positively for CCR7 and CD45RO-negative, naive CD8 cells excluded terminally differentiated effector memory CD45RA+ cells. Assay: immunoSEQ multiplex PCR; the TCRdb copy retains only in-frame clones and omits some. The sample contains just over 2,000,000 clones, about 95% of which appear only once. Material for sequencing was naive CD8+ T cells sorted from blood. These receptors came from a man between 18 and 35 years old in good health.

This clone has only one observation. The V call is TRBV6-5, the J call TRBJ2-7, with D perhaps assigned TRBD1 or TRBD2 (7 bases each). The CDR3 sequence is 15 residues long. Deletions cut 5 bases from V and 2 bases from J, with 16 bases between. Germline-derived CDR1 and CDR2 are MNHEY and SVGAGI. CDR3 sequence: CASSKTRGGTYEQYF. CDR3 nucleotides: TGTGCCAGCAGTAAGACCAGGGGGGGTACCTACGAGCAGTACTTC.

Note on this clone: Other DNA sequences from this sample encode an identical CDR3 as well. The V and J genes are TRBV2 and TRBJ2-2; 9 bases fit TRBD1. Per germline, CDR1 SNHLY and CDR2 FYNNEI. V lost 3 bases to trimming and J lost 3 bases; unmatched junction nucleotides: 5. The CDR3 is 16 residues long. CDR3 sequence (DNA): TGTGCCAGCAGTGAGGGGACAGGGTGGGACACCGGGGAGCTGTTTTTT. Translating gives CASSEGTGWDTGELFF.

Worth noting for this clone: The sample has other DNA sequences that encode this CDR3 too. V is TRBV5-1 and J is TRBJ2-1; 10 positions match TRBD2. With 2 bases clipped from V and 2 bases from J, the junction kept 1 base outside the gene matches. The CDR3 is made up of 15 amino acids. Germline V lookup: CDR1 SGHRS, CDR2 YFSETQ. CDR3 sequence: CASSLAGGAYNEQFF. CDR3 DNA sequence: TGCGCCAGCAGCTTAGCGGGAGGGGCCTACAATGAGCAGTTCTTC.

Points on this clone: At the DNA level, this CDR3 is encoded by other sequences in the same sample as well. The chain joins TRBV9 to TRBJ2-5; no clear D. Deletions cut 0 bases from V and 2 bases from J, with 5 bases between. The germline CDR1 and CDR2 sequences are SGDLS and YYNGEE. The CDR3 loop spans 13 amino acids. CDR3 nucleotide sequence: TGTGCCAGCAGCGTAGCTTCACAAGAGACCCAGTACTTC. This translates into CASSVASQETQYF.

The V and J genes are TRBV6-1 and TRBJ1-6; D unresolved. Per germline, CDR1 MNHNS and CDR2 SASEGT. Trimming removed 1 base from V and 7 bases from J, with 11 bases in between. The CDR3 runs 15 residues. The CDR3 sequence: CASSEDPGYNSPLHF. The CDR3 bases are TGTGCCAGCAGTGAAGATCCGGGTTACAATTCACCCCTCCACTTT.

The chain recombines TRBV12-5 with TRBJ2-2; TRBD2 aligns across 7 bases. Germline assignment: CDR1 LGHNT and CDR2 FRNRAP. This CDR3 is 16 amino acids long. Unmatched junction bases numbered 7, after V lost 0 bases and J lost 6 bases. DNA for the CDR3: TGTGCTAGTGGTTTGGTATGGGAGGGTTCGGCCGGGGAGCTGTTTTTT. Amino acid sequence: CASGLVWEGSAGELFF.

The rearrangement links TRBV7-9 to TRBJ2-1; D gene uncertain. V was shortened by 0 bases and J by 3 bases, with 9 bases between the two germline ends. The length of the CDR3 is 15 residues. CDR1 SEHNR and CDR2 FQNEAQ come from the germline V gene (reference sequence). For the CDR3, the DNA is TGTGCCAGCAGCTTAGCTCGTCTTAACTACAATGAGCAGTTCTTC. This codes for CASSLARLNYNEQFF.

This chain connects TRBV30 to TRBJ2-3; D possibly corresponds to TRBD1 (6 bases). Per germline, CDR1 GTSNPN and CDR2 SVGIG (reference sequence). V gave up 8 bases and J gave up 6 bases, with 15 bases separating them. This CDR3 spans 12 amino acids. For the CDR3, the DNA is TGTGCCGGACAGTCGGATGGGGATACGCAGTATTTT. Protein product: CAGQSDGDTQYF.

This clone has a handful of counts. The genes are TRBV30 and TRBJ1-2; D is possibly TRBD1 (5 bases). CDR1 and CDR2 (germline): GTSNPN, SVGIG (reference sequence). Trimming removed 0 bases at V and 4 bases at J, with 15 bases between. This CDR3 region has 15 residues. The CDR3 nucleotides are TGTGCCTGGAGTGTATCTGTTCGACAGCTCTATGGCTACACCTTC. It specifies CAWSVSVRQLYGYTF.

The chain uses TRBV6-5 and TRBJ2-1, with D unclear. This CDR3 spans 12 amino acids. Trimming took 2 bases from V and 10 from J, leaving 9 bases between them. The V gene's germline CDR1 is MNHEY and CDR2 SVGAGI. This CDR3 reads CASSYRQEEQFF. In DNA form, the CDR3 reads TGTGCCAGCAGTTACAGGCAGGAGGAGCAGTTCTTC.

The gene calls are TRBV5-3 and TRBJ1-5; the D gene is possibly TRBD1 (5 bases). TRBV5-3 counts as an open reading frame of uncertain function. The CDR3 consists of 13 residues. V dropped 8 bases and J dropped 4 bases, with 13 bases sitting between them. The CDR3 nucleotides read TGTGCCAGTCCCTGGGCAGGGAATCAGCCCCAGCATTTT. Residues: CASPWAGNQPQHF.

CDR3 protein: CASSFGGIDQYF. CDR3 nucleotide sequence: TGTGCCAGCAGCTTCGGGGGGATTGACCAGTACTTC. The rearrangement links TRBV11-3 to TRBJ2-4; TRBD2 matches at 7 bases. The CDR3 contains 12 residues. The V gene's germline CDR1 is SGHNT and CDR2 YENEEA. The junction had 6 bases not matched to a gene; V was cut back by 3 bases and J by 13 bases.

In the case of this clone: The same CDR3 arises from other DNA sequences in this sample as well. The J gene is TRBJ2-3, the V gene TRBV9; the D is unclear. The CDR3 totals 13 residues. Deletions cut 4 bases from V and 0 bases from J, with 6 bases between. Looked up from germline, CDR1 is SGDLS and CDR2 is YYNGEE. CDR3: CASSPPSTDTQYF. In nucleotides, the CDR3 is TGTGCCAGCAGCCCCCCTAGCACAGATACGCAGTATTTT. Full variable domain (outside the CDR3, taken from reference TRBV9 and TRBJ2-3): DSGVTQTPKHLITATGQRVTLRCSPRSGDLSVYWYQQSLDQGLQFLIQYYNGEERAKGNILERFSAQQFPDLHSELNLSSLELGDSALYFCASSPPSTDTQYFGPGTRLTVL.

This CDR3 reads CASSRQGDQPQHF. Here the CDR3 DNA reads TGTGCCAGCAGTCGACAGGGGGATCAGCCCCAGCATTTT. The gene calls are TRBV28 and TRBJ1-5, with TRBD1 matching over 9 bases. Trimming removed 5 bases from V and 5 bases from J; junction bases left unmatched: 1. Germline CDR1 and CDR2: MDHEN and SYDVKM. The CDR3 is 13 amino acids.

The rearrangement uses TRBV5-4 and TRBJ2-1, with TRBD2 matching 11 bases. The length of the CDR3 is 16 residues. The V gene end was trimmed by 9 bases and the J gene end by 7 bases; junction bases not matched to a gene: 15. The germline V gene has CDR1 SGHNT and CDR2 YYREEE (reference sequence). CDR3 in DNA: TGTGCCACGGACAGGGTCGGTGCTAGCGGGGGGAATGAGCAGTTCTTC. This codes for CATDRVGASGGNEQFF.

The chain is built from TRBV27 and TRBJ2-1; TRBD2 aligns across 12 bases. V was clipped by 6 bases and J by 6 bases; unmatched bases: 6. The CDR3 totals 15 residues. The germline V gene encodes CDR1 MNHEY and CDR2 SMNVEV (reference sequence). The CDR3 region has the DNA TGTGCCAGCAGCCAGACTAGCGGGAGTATCAATGAGCAGTTCTTC. Amino acid sequence: CASSQTSGSINEQFF.

The chain recombines TRBV6-1 with TRBJ1-1, with D perhaps TRBD1 (6 bases). Between the trimmed V and J ends, which lost 3 bases and 5 bases, there was a span of 13 bases. Per the germline V gene, CDR1 is MNHNS and CDR2 is SASEGT. The CDR3 is 14 residues long. CDR3 coding DNA: TGTGCCAGCAGTGACGAACAGGGCGAAACTGAAGCTTTCTTT. This translates into CASSDEQGETEAFF.

The V call is TRBV6-5, the J call TRBJ1-5; TRBD1 might be the D (5 bases). Looked up from germline, CDR1 is MNHEY and CDR2 is SVGAGI. The CDR3 totals 15 residues. Trimming cost V 5 bases and J 0 bases, with 11 bases left between them. The CDR3 DNA reads as TGTGCCAGCAGTAGCGGGACGTATAGCAATCAGCCCCAGCATTTT. It translates to CASSSGTYSNQPQHF.

The rearrangement uses TRBV14 and TRBJ2-1; 8 bases fit TRBD2. Germline V CDR1 and CDR2: SGHDN, FVKESK. V was clipped by 2 bases and J by 3 bases; unmatched bases: 3. The CDR3 contains 15 residues. CDR3 sequence reads: CASSQLAGYYNEQFF. In nucleotides, the CDR3 is TGTGCCAGCAGCCAACTAGCGGGCTACTACAATGAGCAGTTCTTC.

The rearrangement links TRBV30 to TRBJ1-2, with 7 bases aligning to TRBD1. The CDR3 has 14 residues. Trimming took 8 bases from V and 0 from J; bases not matched to a gene: 9. Germline V lookup: CDR1 GTSNPN, CDR2 SVGIG (reference sequence). In nucleotides, the CDR3 is TGTGCCGGGTTCGGGACAGTGACTAACTATGGCTACACCTTC. This translates into CAGFGTVTNYGYTF.

The gene calls are TRBV27 and TRBJ2-7; 11 nucleotides agree with TRBD2. This CDR3 region has 17 residues. Germline V gene data show CDR1 as MNHEY and CDR2 as SMNVEV (reference sequence). V shed 3 bases and J 4 bases; nucleotides not matched to a gene: 11. This chain's CDR3 is CASSLGPSSGRSYEQYF. The CDR3 coding sequence is TGTGCCAGCAGTTTGGGCCCCTCTAGCGGGAGGTCGTACGAGCAGTACTTC.

This chain links TRBV27 with TRBJ2-2, with 7 bases identical to TRBD2. The germline gives CDR1 MNHEY, CDR2 SMNVEV (reference sequence). CDR3 size: 15 residues. V lost 3 bases, J lost 6 bases, and 7 bases stayed unmatched. The CDR3 here is CASSFASGDSGELFF. DNA of the CDR3: TGTGCCAGCAGTTTCGCGAGCGGGGACTCCGGGGAGCTGTTTTTT.